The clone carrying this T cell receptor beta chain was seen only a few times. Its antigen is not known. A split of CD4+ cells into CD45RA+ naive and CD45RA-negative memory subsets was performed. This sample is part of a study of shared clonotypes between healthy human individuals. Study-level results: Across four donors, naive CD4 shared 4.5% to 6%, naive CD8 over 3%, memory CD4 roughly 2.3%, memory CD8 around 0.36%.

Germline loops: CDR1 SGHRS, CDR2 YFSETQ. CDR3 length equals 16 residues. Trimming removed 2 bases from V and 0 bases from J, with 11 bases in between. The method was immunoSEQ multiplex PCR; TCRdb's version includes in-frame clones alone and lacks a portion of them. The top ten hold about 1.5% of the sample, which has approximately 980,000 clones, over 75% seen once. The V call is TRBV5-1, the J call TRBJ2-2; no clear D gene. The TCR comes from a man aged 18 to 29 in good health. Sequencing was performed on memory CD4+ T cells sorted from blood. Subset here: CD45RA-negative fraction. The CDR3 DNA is TGCGCCAGCAGCTTAAGGACCGGCACGAACACCGGGGAGCTGTTTTTT. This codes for CASSLRTGTNTGELFF.